Shown below are 8 T cell receptor beta chains from a single sample sequenced in a study of cytomegalovirus exposure and HLA in healthy donors (dated by TCRdb to the late 2010s). Libraries were constructed by the immunoSEQ multiplex PCR assay. For the multiplex PCR, a mixture combining 60 forward primers for TCR Vbeta segments and 13 reverse primers for TCR Jbeta segments was used. TCRdb took this table from immuneACCESS and kept in-frame rearrangements with V and J called. Such tables lack part of the clones; where checked against another copy, unresolved V genes explain under half of the gap, and the rest is unexplained. This sample has 150,000 to 170,000 clones in its table, and roughly four fifths of those were observed once. The top ten constitute 1.3% to 1.5% of the sample. Sequencing was carried out using PBMCs. The receptor source for this set is a man aged 18 to 29 in good health and CMV-seronegative.

This clone was seen only a few times. The rearrangement joins TRBV6-1 to TRBJ2-7; the match to TRBD1 covers 11 bases. Trimming removed 4 bases from V and 5 bases from J; junction bases left unmatched: 1. Per the germline V gene, CDR1 is MNHNS and CDR2 is SASEGT. The CDR3 extends over 13 amino acids. The CDR3: CASSGTGGNEQYF. In nucleotides, the CDR3 is TGTGCCAGCAGTGGGACAGGGGGCAACGAGCAGTACTTC.

The V gene is TRBV6-5, the J gene TRBJ2-5; the D gene is possibly TRBD2 (6 bases). This CDR3 has 11 residues. Trimming shortened V by 5 bases and J by 7 bases, and 8 bases separated the two germline ends. The germline CDR1 and CDR2 sequences are MNHEY and SVGAGI. CDR3 amino acids: CASSHGGTQYF. In nucleotides, the CDR3 is TGTGCCAGCAGTCACGGGGGGACCCAGTACTTC.

The chain combines TRBV4-2 with TRBJ1-1, with no clear D. Germline V gene lookup returns CDR1 LGHNA and CDR2 YNFKEQ. This CDR3 region has 13 residues. Trimming removed 0 bases from V and 7 bases from J, with 9 bases in between. CDR3 coding DNA: TGTGCCAGCAGCCAAGACCTGGGAGGTGAAGCTTTCTTT. Its translation: CASSQDLGGEAFF.

In the case of this clone: The germline gene is not matched at one end of the junction; a read error may be the cause. J is TRBJ1-1 and V is TRBV27; weak D call: TRBD1 (5 bases). Per the germline V gene, CDR1 is MNHEY and CDR2 is SMNVEV (reference sequence). The CDR3 covers 13 residues. The CDR3 protein is CASRQDLNAEAFF. The CDR3, as DNA: TGTGCCAGCAGACAGGATTTGAACGCTGAAGCTTTCTTT.

This chain uses TRBV5-1 with TRBJ2-5, with 10 nucleotides matching TRBD1. Germline V gene lookup returns CDR1 SGHRS and CDR2 YFSETQ. V dropped 0 bases and J dropped 1; count of bases not matched to a gene: 3. The CDR3 spans 16 residues. CDR3 protein: CASSLGGDRGQETQYF. The CDR3 region has the DNA TGCGCCAGCAGCTTGGGCGGGGACAGGGGCCAAGAGACCCAGTACTTC.

V is TRBV9 and J is TRBJ2-2; D not certain. Trimming cost V 2 bases and J 2 bases, with 10 bases left between them. CDR1 is SGDLS, CDR2 YYNGEE, per germline. The CDR3 has 15 residues. The CDR3, as DNA: TGTGCCAGCAGCGTTGACGGGTCCAACACCGGGGAGCTGTTTTTT. Its translation is CASSVDGSNTGELFF.

The chain recombines TRBV6-5 with TRBJ1-4; 11 nucleotides line up with TRBD1. This CDR3 region has 15 residues. The V and J ends lost 0 bases and 13 bases, in that order; junction bases with no gene match: 7. Looked up from germline, CDR1 is MNHEY and CDR2 is SVGAGI. CDR3 loop: CASSYSRTGGFGLFF. The CDR3 bases are TGTGCCAGCAGTTACTCCAGGACAGGGGGCTTTGGACTGTTTTTT.

The rearrangement uses TRBV4-3 and TRBJ2-2; the D gene is possibly TRBD2 (5 bases). The CDR3 contains 14 residues. From germline, CDR1 is LGHNA and CDR2 YSLEER. The V gene lost 0 bases and the J gene lost 7 bases, with 9 bases spanning the gap. CDR3 in DNA: TGCGCCAGCAGCCAAGATATGAGGGTCGGGGAGCTGTTTTTT. Its protein is CASSQDMRVGELFF.